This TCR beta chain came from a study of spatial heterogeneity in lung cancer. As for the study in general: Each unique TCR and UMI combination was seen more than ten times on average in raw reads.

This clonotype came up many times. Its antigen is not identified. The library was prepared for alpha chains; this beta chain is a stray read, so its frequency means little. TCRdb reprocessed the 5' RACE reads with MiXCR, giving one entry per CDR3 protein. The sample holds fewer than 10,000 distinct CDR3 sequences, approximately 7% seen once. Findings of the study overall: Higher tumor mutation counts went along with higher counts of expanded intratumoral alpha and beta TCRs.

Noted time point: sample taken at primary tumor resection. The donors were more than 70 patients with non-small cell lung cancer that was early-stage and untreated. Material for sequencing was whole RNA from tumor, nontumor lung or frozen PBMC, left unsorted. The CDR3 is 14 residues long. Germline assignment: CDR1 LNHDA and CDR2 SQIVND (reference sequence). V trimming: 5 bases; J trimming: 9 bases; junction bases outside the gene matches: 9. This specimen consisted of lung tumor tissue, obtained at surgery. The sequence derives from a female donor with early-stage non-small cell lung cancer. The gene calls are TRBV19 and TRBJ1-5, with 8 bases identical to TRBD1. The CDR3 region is CASSWRQGISPQHF. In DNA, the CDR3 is TGTGCCAGTAGTTGGCGACAGGGGATTTCGCCCCAGCATTTT.